A selection of T cell receptor beta chains follows, all from one sample in a study of T-cell reconstitution after alpha-beta-depleted transplantation in children. TCRdb passed the PCR reads through MiXCR, listing each CDR3 protein once. The repertoire holds approximately 300,000 distinct CDR3 sequences, 6% to 10% seen once, with approximately 9.6% in the top ten. The material sequenced was peripheral blood, taken 360 days after TCRalphabeta/CD19-depleted stem cell transplant. These TCRs come from a female patient aged 2 to 10 who had a stem cell transplant for Fanconi anemia, so the T cells may come from the graft donor. CDR3s include the opening cysteine and the closing phenylalanine or tryptophan. Fields, in order: CDR3 protein, J gene, V gene.

CASSPPLAGGTNEQYF	TRBJ2-7	TRBV18
CASSSPDGPSILYGYTF	TRBJ1-2	TRBV5-6
CSARAGGGIGELFF	TRBJ2-2	TRBV20-1
CASSPWTGVPTGELFF	TRBJ2-2	TRBV7-2
CASSGLAVSTDTQYF	TRBJ2-3	TRBV2
CASSYLIGANQPQHF	TRBJ1-5	TRBV7-2
CASSLGYGRTDTQYF	TRBJ2-3	TRBV7-2
CASSWASGNTIYF	TRBJ1-3	TRBV13
CATSDRGLASGTDTQYF	TRBJ2-3	TRBV24-1
CASSAGGTSSYEQYF	TRBJ2-7	TRBV9
CASSYHIPPLYEQYF	TRBJ2-7	TRBV5-1
CASSLDGGVNTYNEQFF	TRBJ2-1	TRBV5-1
CASSFFEGTAEQFF	TRBJ2-1	TRBV27
CATSDLVSTNTDTQYF	TRBJ2-3	TRBV24-1
CASSLRLAGEHNEQFF	TRBJ2-1	TRBV11-3
CASSLPGRETQYF	TRBJ2-5	TRBV11-2
CASSPLDHTQYF	TRBJ2-3	TRBV7-9
CASSIPQGVRTEAFF	TRBJ1-1	TRBV12-3/TRBV12-4
CSARDPDRAYNEQFF	TRBJ2-1	TRBV20-1
CATRLWNTEAFF	TRBJ1-1	TRBV10-3
CASKVAGAQVQPQHF	TRBJ1-5	TRBV28
CASSWTSGATYEQYF	TRBJ2-7	TRBV3-1